This TCR beta chain originates from a study of T cell responses to AZD1222 COVID-19 vaccine. Study-wide findings and caveats: Donors were chiefly white British, with a greater number of females, and clonal diversity was perhaps underestimated.

As regards this clone: The antigen remains unidentified.

Second-dose recipients at about 4 or about 12 weeks were treated as one pooled group. CDR3 length equals 13 residues. J lost 4 bases, V lost 10 bases, and 8 bases had no gene match. TCRdb keeps only in-frame clones here, not all; method: immunoSEQ multiplex PCR. The profile shows 150,000 or so clones, roughly 88% of them singletons. The sequencing here drew on peripheral blood, taken 28 days after the second AZD1222 dose. The chain employs TRBV12-3 or TRBV12-4 and TRBJ1-2, with 8 bases matching TRBD1. The receptor was isolated from an adult who received the AZD1222 COVID-19 vaccine. CDR3 DNA: TGTGCCACCCTGGACAGGGAGCCCTATGGCTACACCTTC. Protein: CATLDREPYGYTF.